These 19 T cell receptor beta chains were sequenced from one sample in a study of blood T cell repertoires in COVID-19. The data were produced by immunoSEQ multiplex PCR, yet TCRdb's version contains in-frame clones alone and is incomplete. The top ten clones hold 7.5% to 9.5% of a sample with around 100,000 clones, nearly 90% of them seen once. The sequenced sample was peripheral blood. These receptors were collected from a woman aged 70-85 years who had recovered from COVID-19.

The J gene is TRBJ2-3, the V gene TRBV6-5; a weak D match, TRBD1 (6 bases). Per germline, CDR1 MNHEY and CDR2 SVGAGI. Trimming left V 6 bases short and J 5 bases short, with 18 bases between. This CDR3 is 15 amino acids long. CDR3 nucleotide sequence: TGTGCCAGCAGATGGGGGCAGGCCTGGGGAGATACGCAGTATTTT. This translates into CASRWGQAWGDTQYF.

CDR3 nucleotide sequence: TGTGCCAGTAGTATTGGGGCAGGGTTGTTGAACACTGAAGCTTTCTTT. It encodes CASSIGAGLLNTEAFF. The rearrangement joins TRBV19 to TRBJ1-1; D is possibly TRBD1 (5 bases). This CDR3 region has 16 residues. Deletions cut 3 bases from V and 0 bases from J, with 14 bases between. Per germline, CDR1 LNHDA and CDR2 SQIVND (reference sequence).

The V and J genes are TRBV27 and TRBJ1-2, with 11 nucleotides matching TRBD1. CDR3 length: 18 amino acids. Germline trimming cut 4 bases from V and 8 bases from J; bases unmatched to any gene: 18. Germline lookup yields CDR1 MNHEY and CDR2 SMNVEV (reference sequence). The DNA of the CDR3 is TGTGCCAGCAGTTCTCCAAGTCTAGGGGGACAGGGGGTTTGGGGCTACACCTTC. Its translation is CASSSPSLGGQGVWGYTF.

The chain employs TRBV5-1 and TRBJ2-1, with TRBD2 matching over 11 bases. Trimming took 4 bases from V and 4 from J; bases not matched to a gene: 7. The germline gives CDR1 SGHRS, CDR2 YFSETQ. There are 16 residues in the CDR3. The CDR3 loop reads CASSLLTSGIYNEQFF. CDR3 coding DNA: TGCGCCAGCAGCCTCCTGACTAGCGGGATTTACAATGAGCAGTTCTTC.

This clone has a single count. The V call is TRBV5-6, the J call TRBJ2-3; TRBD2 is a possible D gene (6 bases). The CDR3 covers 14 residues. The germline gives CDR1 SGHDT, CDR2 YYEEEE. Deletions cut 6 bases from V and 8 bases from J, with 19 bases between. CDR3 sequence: CASTLTSYQGTQYF. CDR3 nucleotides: TGTGCCAGCACCCTGACTAGTTATCAAGGTACGCAGTATTTT.

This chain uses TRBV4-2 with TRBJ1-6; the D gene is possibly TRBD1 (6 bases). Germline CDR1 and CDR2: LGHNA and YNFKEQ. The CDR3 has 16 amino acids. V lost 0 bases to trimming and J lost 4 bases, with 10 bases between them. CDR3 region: CASSQEAGTYNSPLHF. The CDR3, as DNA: TGTGCCAGCAGCCAAGAAGCCGGGACATATAATTCACCCCTCCACTTT.

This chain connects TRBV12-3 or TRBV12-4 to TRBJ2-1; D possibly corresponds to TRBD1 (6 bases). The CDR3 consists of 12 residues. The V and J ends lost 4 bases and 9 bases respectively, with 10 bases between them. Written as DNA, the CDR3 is TGTGCCAGCAGTTACGGGACACCTGAGCAGTTCTTC. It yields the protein CASSYGTPEQFF.

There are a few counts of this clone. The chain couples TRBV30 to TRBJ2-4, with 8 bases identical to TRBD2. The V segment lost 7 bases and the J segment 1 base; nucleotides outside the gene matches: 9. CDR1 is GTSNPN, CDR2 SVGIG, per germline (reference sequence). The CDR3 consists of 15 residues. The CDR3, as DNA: TGTGCCTCCCGGGGGGGGAGTAGGGCCAAAAACATTCAGTACTTC. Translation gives CASRGGSRAKNIQYF.

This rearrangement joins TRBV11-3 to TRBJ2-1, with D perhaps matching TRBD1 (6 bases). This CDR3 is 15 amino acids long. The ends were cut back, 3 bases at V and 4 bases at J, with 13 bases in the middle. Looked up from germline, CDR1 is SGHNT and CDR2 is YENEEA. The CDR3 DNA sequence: TGTGCCAGCAGCTTCGGGACGACAGGATACAATGAGCAGTTCTTC. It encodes CASSFGTTGYNEQFF.

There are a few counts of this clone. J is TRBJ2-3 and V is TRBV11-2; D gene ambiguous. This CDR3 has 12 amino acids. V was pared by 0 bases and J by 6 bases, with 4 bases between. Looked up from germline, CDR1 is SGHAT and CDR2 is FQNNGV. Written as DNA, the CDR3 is TGTGCCAGCAGCTTAGATGCGGATACGCAGTATTTT. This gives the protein CASSLDADTQYF.

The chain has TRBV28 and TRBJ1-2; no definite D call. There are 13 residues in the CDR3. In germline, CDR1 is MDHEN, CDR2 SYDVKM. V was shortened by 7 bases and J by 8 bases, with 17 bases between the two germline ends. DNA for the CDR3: TGTGCCAGCACCCAACGGGGAGTGTGGGGCTACACCTTC. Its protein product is CASTQRGVWGYTF.

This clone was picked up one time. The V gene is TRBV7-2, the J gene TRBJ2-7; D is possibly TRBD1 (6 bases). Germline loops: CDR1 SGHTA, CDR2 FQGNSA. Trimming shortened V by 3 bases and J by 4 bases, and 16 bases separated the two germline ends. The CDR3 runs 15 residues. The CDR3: CASSFQAQGHYEQYF. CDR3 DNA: TGTGCCAGCAGCTTCCAGGCCCAGGGGCATTACGAGCAGTACTTC. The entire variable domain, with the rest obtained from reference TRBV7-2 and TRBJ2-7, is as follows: GAGVSQSPSNKVTEKGKDVELRCDPISGHTALYWYRQSLGQGLEFLIYFQGNSAPDKSGLPSDRFSAERTGGSVSTLTIQRTQQEDSAVYLCASSFQAQGHYEQYFGPGTRLTVT.

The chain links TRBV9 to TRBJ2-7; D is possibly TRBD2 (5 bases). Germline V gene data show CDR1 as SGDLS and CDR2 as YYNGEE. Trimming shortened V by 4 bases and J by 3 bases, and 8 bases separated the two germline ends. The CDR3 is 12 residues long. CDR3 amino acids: CASSSEGYEQYF. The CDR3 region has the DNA TGTGCCAGCAGCTCAGAGGGCTACGAGCAGTACTTC.

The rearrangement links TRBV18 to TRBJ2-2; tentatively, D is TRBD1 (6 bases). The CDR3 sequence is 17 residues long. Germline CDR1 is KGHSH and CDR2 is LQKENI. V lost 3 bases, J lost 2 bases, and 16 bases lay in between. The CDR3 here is CASSPPTGILNTGELFF. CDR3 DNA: TGTGCCAGCTCACCCCCCACAGGGATACTAAACACCGGGGAGCTGTTTTTT.

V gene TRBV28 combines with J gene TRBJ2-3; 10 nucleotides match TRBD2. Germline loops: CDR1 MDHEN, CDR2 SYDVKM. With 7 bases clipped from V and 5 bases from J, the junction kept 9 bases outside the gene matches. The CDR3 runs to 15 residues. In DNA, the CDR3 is TGTGCCAGCATCCCGAGCGGGGGGGCCGAAGATACGCAGTATTTT. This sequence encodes CASIPSGGAEDTQYF. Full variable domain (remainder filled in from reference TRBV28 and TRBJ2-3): DVKVTQSSRYLVKRTGEKVFLECVQDMDHENMFWYRQDPGLGLRLIYFSYDVKMKEKGDIPEGYSVSREKKERFSLILESASTNQTSMYLCASIPSGGAEDTQYFGPGTRLTVL.

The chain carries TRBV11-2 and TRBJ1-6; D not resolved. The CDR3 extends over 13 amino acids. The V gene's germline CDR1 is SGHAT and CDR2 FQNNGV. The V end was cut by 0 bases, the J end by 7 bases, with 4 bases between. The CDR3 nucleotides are TGTGCCAGCAGCTTAGATTCGAATTCACCCCTCCACTTT. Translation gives CASSLDSNSPLHF.

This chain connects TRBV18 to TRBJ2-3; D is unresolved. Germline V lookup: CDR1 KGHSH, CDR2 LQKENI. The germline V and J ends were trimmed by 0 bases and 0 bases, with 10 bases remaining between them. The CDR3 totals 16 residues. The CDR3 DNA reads TGTGCCAGCTCACCACCTTCGGTATCTAGCACAGATACGCAGTATTTT. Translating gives CASSPPSVSSTDTQYF.

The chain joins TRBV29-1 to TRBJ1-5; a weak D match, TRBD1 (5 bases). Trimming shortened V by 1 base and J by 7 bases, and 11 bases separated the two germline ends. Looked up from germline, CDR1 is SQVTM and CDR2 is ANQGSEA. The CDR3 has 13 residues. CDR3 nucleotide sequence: TGCAGCGTTGAAGTAGGTCAGGGACAGCCCCAGCATTTT. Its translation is CSVEVGQGQPQHF.

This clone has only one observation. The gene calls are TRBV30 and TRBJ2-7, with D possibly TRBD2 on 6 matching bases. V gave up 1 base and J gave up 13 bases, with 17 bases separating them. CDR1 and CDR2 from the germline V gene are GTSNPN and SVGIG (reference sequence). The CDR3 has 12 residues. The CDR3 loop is CAWSARGAHYYF. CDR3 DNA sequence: TGTGCCTGGAGTGCCCGCGGGGCCCACTACTACTTC.